This T cell receptor beta chain was observed in a study of PD-L1 blockade in urothelial cancer. On the study more broadly: Prior chemotherapy ranged from 0 to 3 regimens per patient.

Sample time point: pretreatment peripheral blood. Per germline, CDR1 SQVTM and CDR2 ANQGSEA. CDR3 size: 14 residues. V lost 4 bases and J 2 bases, leaving 13 bases between the germline ends. Each PCR had synthetic TCR analog templates added to it as a spike-in. The assay was immunoSEQ multiplex PCR, and TCRdb's table has in-frame clones only and misses some. Of under 50,000 clones in the sample, approximately 78% were seen once. This clonotype was obtained from a man aged 50 to 60 with urothelial cancer. The starting material was PBMCs, obtained around atezolizumab (anti-PD-L1) treatment. The chain recombines TRBV29-1 with TRBJ2-3, with D tentatively TRBD2 (5 bases). CDR3 bases: TGCAGCGTTGTCGGGGTCCGACCCACAGATACGCAGTATTTT. It translates to CSVVGVRPTDTQYF.